This T cell receptor (beta chain) was sequenced for a study of blood T cell repertoires in COVID-19. Study as a whole: The study drew acute and convalescent COVID-19 samples from the United States, Italy and Spain. From T cells, B-cell-depleted T cells, or PBMCs came the material, which was cDNA or gDNA.

Authors' analysis steps: Amplified reference gene primers provided the basis for estimating nucleated cell counts. Assay: immunoSEQ multiplex PCR; the TCRdb copy retains only in-frame clones and omits some. V, J and clone size were drawn from that table, and D and trimming were deduced from the DNA. Of more than 70,000 clones detected, 82% appear once; the ten largest clones hold 25% to 30%. The germline V gene has CDR1 WNHNN and CDR2 SYGVQD (reference sequence). There are 14 residues in the CDR3. Unmatched junction bases numbered 4, after V lost 4 bases and J lost 4 bases. To note about this clone: The same CDR3 arises from other DNA sequences in this sample as well.

The sequenced sample consisted of peripheral blood. The TCR sequence derives from a human donor in a cohort sampled during active COVID-19. This chain links TRBV10-1 with TRBJ1-1; 9 positions match TRBD1. The CDR3 protein is CASSADRGGTEAFF. The DNA of the CDR3 is TGCGCCAGCAGTGCGGACAGGGGCGGCACTGAAGCTTTCTTT.